This T cell receptor (beta chain) appears in the sequencing data of a study of control samples from healthy donors and cancer patients. The CDR3 consists of 16 residues. CDR1 is KGHSH, CDR2 LQKENI, per germline. The trim removed 6 bases at V and 0 bases at J, leaving 5 bases unmatched. Libraries were prepared by immunoSEQ multiplex PCR; TCRdb keeps only in-frame clonotypes and omits some of them. The sample includes 84,000 or so clones, about nine tenths of them seen just once. Sequencing was done on a sample of blood. The sequence came from a man under 40 in good health. This rearrangement joins TRBV18 to TRBJ2-6, with 7 bases that match TRBD1. The DNA for the CDR3 is TGTGCCAGCTCTCCGGGACAGATCTCTGGGGCCAACGTCCTGACTTTC. Translated, it gives CASSPGQISGANVLTF.